By share, the clone carrying this T cell receptor (delta chain) ranks as large. What it recognizes is unknown. This entry comes from a study of gammadelta T cells in human blood. Study conclusions and caveats: Microbial exposure reportedly appeared to drive polyclonal expansion of innate gamma-delta T cells right after birth.

TCRdb used CATT to re-call clones from the RT-PCR reads. The sample holds around 1,800 delta-chain clones; around 8% are singletons and the top ten take about 4.3%. Looked up from germline, CDR1 is NSMFDY and CDR2 is ISSIKDK. The CDR3 extends over 20 amino acids. Trimming removed 0 bases from V and 5 bases from J; junction bases left unmatched: 25. Sequenced input: non-Vgamma9Vdelta2 gamma-delta T cells from infant blood. This chain uses TRAV29/DV5 with TRDJ1; TRDD3 aligns across 7 bases. The TCR sequence derives from a human donor. CDR3 in DNA: TGTGCAGCAAGCGCTCCCACCGTTGGTTGGGGATATTCGGGCGGAGATAAACTCATCTTT. This gives the protein CAASAPTVGWGYSGGDKLIF. Full variable domain (missing parts from reference TRAV29/DV5 and TRDJ1): DQQVKQNSPSLSVQEGRISILNCDYTNSMFDYFLWYKKYPAEGPTFLISISSIKDKNEDGRFTVFLNKSAKHLSLHIVPSQPGDSAVYFCAASAPTVGWGYSGGDKLIFGKGTRVTVEP.